The following is a T cell receptor beta chain sequence with its context. Its antigen remains unidentified. The germline gives CDR1 SGHRS, CDR2 YFSETQ. Trimming cost V 4 bases and J 8 bases; bases outside gene matches: 4. The CDR3 loop spans 13 amino acids. This entry belongs to a study of metastatic and nonmetastatic thyroid tumors. Study summary: Blood and tumor or nodule tissue repertoires from malignant and benign thyroid patients were compared.

Study-level results: As reported, TCR beta diversity in blood and tumor was significantly higher in malignant thyroid tumors than in benign nodules.

Under the authors' procedure: Clinicopathological groups of papillary thyroid cancer showed CDR3 differences that were used to build a distant-metastasis classifier. TCRdb re-called clones via MiXCR from the PCR reads. The V and J calls follow TCRdb's processing rather than the paper's. The table lists 9,500 to 15,000 clones, roughly a third of them singletons. Each patient came to thyroid surgery without any prior treatment (of any kind). This clonotype was sampled from a female donor with papillary thyroid cancer or a benign thyroid nodule (not recorded which). Some clones in this sample may be carry-over from other donors' samples. Sequencing used tumor tissue. The chain has TRBV5-1 and TRBJ2-1; 9 nucleotides agree with TRBD1. The CDR3 sequence: CASSGQGIDEQFF. The CDR3 DNA is TGCGCCAGCAGCGGACAGGGGATCGATGAGCAGTTCTTC.